These 26 T cell receptor beta chains originate from one sample sequenced in a study of shared clonotypes between healthy human individuals (dated by TCRdb to about 2020). The library was built by means of the immunoSEQ multiplex PCR assay. This immuneACCESS table, as held by TCRdb, lists in-frame sequences with V and J called but not all clones. Of the missing ones, under half trace to an unresolved V gene in checked studies; the others have no known cause. The sample includes under 2.5 million clones, with under 95% observed a single time. The ten top clones hold around 0.38% of the sample. Specimen: naive CD4+ T cells from PBMCs. What this sample's cell subset or site label stands for: CD45RA+ positively selected. All receptors derive from a man younger than 35 in good health. Some clones in this sample may be carry-over from other donors' samples.

About this clone: One end of the junction does not line up with germline, which may come from a read error. J is TRBJ2-5 and V is TRBV27, with TRBD1 matching over 8 bases. This CDR3 has 14 amino acids. The germline V gene has CDR1 MNHEY and CDR2 SMNVEV (reference sequence). CDR3 bases: TGTGTCAGCAGTTCCCCAGGGGGCGAAGAGACCCAGTACTTC. Its protein product is CVSSSPGGEETQYF.

The chain has TRBV18 and TRBJ2-5, with D possibly called TRBD1 or TRBD2 (6 bases each). CDR3 length: 15 residues. Germline-derived CDR1 and CDR2 are KGHSH and LQKENI. With 1 base removed from V and 4 bases from J, the gap between germline ends came to 13 bases. This CDR3 reads CASSPQGGLVETQYF. Written as DNA, the CDR3 is TGTGCCAGCTCACCACAAGGGGGGCTTGTAGAGACCCAGTACTTC.

V usage is TRBV30 and J usage is TRBJ1-4, with 7 bases that match TRBD1. The V segment lost 5 bases and the J segment 5 bases; nucleotides outside the gene matches: 5. This CDR3 spans 13 amino acids. Germline V gene data show CDR1 as GTSNPN and CDR2 as SVGIG (reference sequence). This CDR3 is CAWERQGNEKLFF. The CDR3 coding sequence is TGTGCCTGGGAAAGACAGGGAAATGAAAAACTGTTTTTT.

V is TRBV5-4 and J is TRBJ2-3; D is possibly TRBD1 or TRBD2 (6 bases each). V lost 3 bases and J lost 8, with 22 bases in between. CDR1 is SGHNT, CDR2 YYREEE, per germline (reference sequence). This CDR3 has 16 residues. The CDR3 here is CASSSVGGGKQGTQYF. The CDR3, as DNA: TGTGCCAGCAGCTCGGTTGGGGGCGGGAAGCAGGGTACGCAGTATTTT.

A note on this clone: Other DNA variants within this sample encode the same CDR3. This rearrangement joins TRBV9 to TRBJ1-5, with D unclear. With 0 bases removed from V and 4 bases from J, the gap between germline ends came to 8 bases. Germline V gene sequence: CDR1 SGDLS, CDR2 YYNGEE. There are 14 residues in the CDR3. CDR3 sequence: CASSVAGSNQPQHF. The CDR3 coding sequence is TGTGCCAGCAGCGTAGCCGGGAGTAATCAGCCCCAGCATTTT.

This rearrangement joins TRBV7-7 to TRBJ2-1; the D gene is possibly TRBD1 (6 bases). The CDR3 runs 16 residues. Germline V gene lookup returns CDR1 SSHAT and CDR2 FNYEAQ (reference sequence). With 5 bases removed from V and 0 bases from J, the gap between germline ends came to 14 bases. The CDR3 DNA reads TGTGCCAGCAGCCAGCTGGGGGCAGCCTCCTACAATGAGCAGTTCTTC. This codes for CASSQLGAASYNEQFF.

This clone was observed a handful of times. The chain links TRBV5-4 to TRBJ2-1; no reliable D call. Between the trimmed V and J ends, which lost 6 bases and 7 bases, there was a span of 8 bases. The germline gives CDR1 SGHNT, CDR2 YYREEE (reference sequence). The CDR3 extends over 11 amino acids. The CDR3 reads CASTERNEQFF. The CDR3 DNA is TGTGCCAGCACCGAGAGGAATGAGCAGTTCTTC.

J is TRBJ1-2 and V is TRBV9; TRBD1 matches at 7 bases. Germline values: CDR1 SGDLS, CDR2 YYNGEE. Trimming cost V 3 bases and J 5 bases; bases outside gene matches: 22. CDR3 length equals 19 residues. The CDR3 region is CASSATPGLTGAAGYGYTF. DNA of the CDR3: TGTGCCAGCAGCGCGACCCCGGGGTTAACAGGGGCCGCGGGGTATGGCTACACCTTC.

V and J are TRBV7-3 and TRBJ2-2; 10 bases fit TRBD2. This CDR3 region has 16 residues. V lost 5 bases to trimming and J lost 4 bases; unmatched junction nucleotides: 7. From germline, CDR1 is SGHTA and CDR2 FQGTGA. CDR3 coding DNA: TGTGCCAGCAGCCCGGGGCTAGCGGGAGTCACCGGGGAGCTGTTTTTT. Translated: CASSPGLAGVTGELFF.

The rearrangement links TRBV5-1 to TRBJ1-1, with a weak D call TRBD1 (6 bases). The CDR3 extends over 15 amino acids. Germline V gene sequence: CDR1 SGHRS, CDR2 YFSETQ. V shed 10 bases and J shed 2 bases, with 21 bases lying between them. For the CDR3, the DNA is TGCGCCTCCCAAGGAGGTGGGACATATAACACTGAAGCTTTCTTT. As protein: CASQGGGTYNTEAFF. Full variable domain (rest looked up from reference TRBV5-1 and TRBJ1-1): KAGVTQTPRYLIKTRGQQVTLSCSPISGHRSVSWYQQTPGQGLQFLFEYFSETQRNKGNFPGRFSGRQFSNSRSEMNVSTLELGDSALYLCASQGGGTYNTEAFFGQGTRLTVV.

This clone was observed a single time. This chain links TRBV7-8 with TRBJ2-7; 13 bases line up with TRBD2. This CDR3 region has 18 residues. Trimming at V came to 2 bases and at J to 1 base, leaving 8 bases not matched to a gene. Germline CDR1 reads SGHVS; CDR2 reads FQNEAQ. This CDR3 is CASSLLVGLAGDSYEQYF. The DNA of the CDR3 is TGTGCCAGCAGCTTACTCGTTGGACTAGCGGGAGATTCCTACGAGCAGTACTTC.

The gene calls are TRBV4-2 and TRBJ2-5; D may match TRBD1 or TRBD2 (5 bases each). CDR1 is LGHNA, CDR2 YNFKEQ, per germline. V lost 3 bases, J lost 3 bases, and 11 bases lay in between. The CDR3 covers 14 residues. The CDR3 region has the DNA TGTGCCAGCAGCCAGTCCGGGACGGAAGAGACCCAGTACTTC. Translation gives CASSQSGTEETQYF.

The J gene is TRBJ2-2, the V gene TRBV9; D possibly matches TRBD1 or TRBD2 (5 bases each). The V and J ends lost 0 bases and 2 bases respectively, with 14 bases between them. Germline V CDR1 and CDR2: SGDLS, YYNGEE. The CDR3 is 17 residues long. The CDR3 DNA is TGTGCCAGCAGCGTAGGGCCCGGTCGGGGCAACACCGGGGAGCTGTTTTTT. It is translated as CASSVGPGRGNTGELFF.

This clone has only one observation. The rearrangement uses TRBV10-1 and TRBJ2-7, with unresolved D. Germline V lookup: CDR1 WNHNN, CDR2 SYGVQD (reference sequence). This CDR3 spans 12 amino acids. Trimming pared 5 bases from V and 0 bases from J, leaving 5 bases between. In nucleotides, the CDR3 is TGCGCCAGCAGTCCAGACTCCTACGAGCAGTACTTC. This sequence encodes CASSPDSYEQYF.

For this clone: This sample also contains other DNA sequences that code for the same CDR3. The chain combines TRBV7-2 with TRBJ2-3; 11 nucleotides align to TRBD2. The CDR3 is 16 residues long. Germline V lookup: CDR1 SGHTA, CDR2 FQGNSA. V was pared by 0 bases and J by 1 base, with 0 bases of the junction left unmatched. Written as DNA, the CDR3 is TGTGCCAGCAGCTTAGCACTAGCGGGAGGCACAGATACGCAGTATTTT. It is translated as CASSLALAGGTDTQYF.

The rearrangement joins TRBV28 to TRBJ1-1, with D maybe TRBD1 (6 bases). CDR3 length: 16 residues. Germline V lookup: CDR1 MDHEN, CDR2 SYDVKM. Trimming took 4 bases from V and 3 from J, leaving 18 bases between them. CDR3 sequence reads: CASSSIDRPRDTEAFF. The CDR3 DNA reads TGTGCCAGCAGTTCGATAGACAGGCCCCGTGACACTGAAGCTTTCTTT.

The CDR3 DNA reads TGTGCCAGCAGTTACAACGGACAGGGGCCCGAGCAGTACTTC. Protein product: CASSYNGQGPEQYF. V and J are TRBV6-5 and TRBJ2-7; 9 bases are a match to TRBD1. Losses at the gene ends were 2 bases for V and 6 bases for J; bases not matched to a gene: 5. This CDR3 spans 14 amino acids. The V gene's germline CDR1 is MNHEY and CDR2 SVGAGI.

This clone was detected once. The CDR3: CASSEGGAGGSTDTQYF. The CDR3 bases are TGTGCCAGCAGTGAAGGGGGAGCAGGGGGGAGCACAGATACGCAGTATTTT. The chain recombines TRBV6-1 with TRBJ2-3; D might be TRBD1 (7 bases). With 1 base removed from V and 0 bases from J, the gap between germline ends came to 14 bases. Germline assignment: CDR1 MNHNS and CDR2 SASEGT. This CDR3 contains 17 residues.

Only one count was recorded for this clone. The CDR3 protein is CASSLDRVQGYTF. DNA of the CDR3: TGTGCCAGCAGCTTAGACAGGGTGCAGGGCTACACCTTC. J is TRBJ1-2 and V is TRBV7-2; TRBD1 might be the D (6 bases). The germline gives CDR1 SGHTA, CDR2 FQGNSA. The CDR3 has 13 residues. V was pared by 1 base and J by 8 bases, with 11 bases between.

This clone has more than one count but fewer than ten. The V and J genes are TRBV14 and TRBJ1-4, with D possibly TRBD1 on 5 matching bases. This CDR3 has 18 amino acids. Germline values: CDR1 SGHDN, CDR2 FVKESK. V was cut by 1 base and J by 5 bases, with 20 bases left in between. The CDR3 DNA is TGTGCCAGCAGCCAAGGACAGATCCCCTTCATTCCAAATGAAAAACTGTTTTTT. Its protein product is CASSQGQIPFIPNEKLFF.

In this sample, this clone turned up once. The chain joins TRBV7-9 to TRBJ1-2; tentative D call: TRBD1 (5 bases). The CDR3 sequence is 15 residues long. Germline lookup yields CDR1 SEHNR and CDR2 FQNEAQ (reference sequence). Deletions cut 0 bases from V and 2 bases from J, with 10 bases between. CDR3 in amino acids: CASSLAGDGNYGYTF. DNA of the CDR3: TGTGCCAGCAGCTTAGCGGGGGACGGGAACTATGGCTACACCTTC.

This clone appeared once. V gene TRBV11-2 combines with J gene TRBJ2-1; D might be TRBD2 (7 bases). V was shortened by 4 bases and J by 8 bases, with 15 bases between the two germline ends. The CDR3 runs to 14 residues. In germline, CDR1 is SGHAT, CDR2 FQNNGV. CDR3 DNA sequence: TGTGCCAGCAGCTGGACTAGGGGGGTCGATGAGCAGTTCTTC. As protein: CASSWTRGVDEQFF.

Here the CDR3 DNA reads TGTGCCAGTACCCCACGTCTAGCGAATGAGCAGTTCTTC. This translates into CASTPRLANEQFF. J is TRBJ2-1 and V is TRBV19, with D possibly TRBD2 on 6 matching bases. CDR3 length equals 13 residues. Germline V lookup: CDR1 LNHDA, CDR2 SQIVND (reference sequence). V lost 7 bases to trimming and J lost 7 bases, with 14 bases between them.

The chain employs TRBV7-9 and TRBJ2-1; 11 positions match TRBD2. V lost 3 bases and J lost 5; bases outside the gene matches: 12. The CDR3 length is 18 residues. Germline values: CDR1 SEHNR, CDR2 FQNEAQ (reference sequence). The CDR3 nucleotides read TGTGCCAGCAGCTTCTTACCGGGACTAGCGGAGGGAGACAATGAGCAGTTCTTC. Its protein product is CASSFLPGLAEGDNEQFF.

The rearrangement links TRBV30 to TRBJ1-2; 10 positions agree with TRBD1. Germline CDR1 reads GTSNPN; CDR2 reads SVGIG (reference sequence). The CDR3 loop spans 15 amino acids. Trimming removed 1 base from V and 6 bases from J; junction bases left unmatched: 8. This chain's CDR3 is CAWSDLTGGYDGYTF. The CDR3 DNA sequence: TGTGCCTGGAGTGACCTGACAGGGGGCTACGATGGCTACACCTTC. The whole variable domain, remainder taken from reference TRBV30 and TRBJ1-2, is SQTIHQWPATLVQPVGSPLSLECTVEGTSNPNLYWYRQAAGRGLQLLFYSVGIGQISSEVPQNLSASRPQDRQFILSSKKLLLSDSGFYLCAWSDLTGGYDGYTFGSGTRLTVV.

DNA of the CDR3: TGTGCCAGCAGTTTATATGGGACTAGAGCGAATCGCAATGAGCAGTTCTTC. Translated, it gives CASSLYGTRANRNEQFF. The chain links TRBV27 to TRBJ2-1, with TRBD2 identical over 8 bases. The length of the CDR3 is 17 residues. Germline V gene data show CDR1 as MNHEY and CDR2 as SMNVEV (reference sequence). The ends lost 1 base at V and 6 bases at J; junction bases unmatched: 11.